The present entry profiles one T cell receptor beta chain with its context. Its target is not known. These data are taken from a study of cytomegalovirus exposure and HLA in healthy donors. Study-level findings and limits: Most likely, a cluster of highly shared sequence variants arose as a sequencing artifact.

The PCR employed 60 Vbeta primers together with 13 Jbeta primers. Using immunoSEQ multiplex PCR, the repertoire was profiled, and TCRdb retains in-frame clones only, with some absent. The profile covers about 140,000 clones, with approximately 80% appearing a single time and approximately 14% taken by the ten largest. V dropped 5 bases and J dropped 0 bases, with 17 bases sitting between them. Germline assignment: CDR1 SGHTA and CDR2 FQGNSA. The CDR3 totals 18 residues. This receptor was obtained from a woman in her thirties or forties in good health and CMV-seronegative. The chain couples TRBV7-2 to TRBJ1-6; no clear D. The sequencing sample was made of PBMCs. In DNA form, the CDR3 reads TGTGCCAGCAGCATTCTGCCAGGCCCGAGCTCCTATAATTCACCCCTCCACTTT. It codes for CASSILPGPSSYNSPLHF.